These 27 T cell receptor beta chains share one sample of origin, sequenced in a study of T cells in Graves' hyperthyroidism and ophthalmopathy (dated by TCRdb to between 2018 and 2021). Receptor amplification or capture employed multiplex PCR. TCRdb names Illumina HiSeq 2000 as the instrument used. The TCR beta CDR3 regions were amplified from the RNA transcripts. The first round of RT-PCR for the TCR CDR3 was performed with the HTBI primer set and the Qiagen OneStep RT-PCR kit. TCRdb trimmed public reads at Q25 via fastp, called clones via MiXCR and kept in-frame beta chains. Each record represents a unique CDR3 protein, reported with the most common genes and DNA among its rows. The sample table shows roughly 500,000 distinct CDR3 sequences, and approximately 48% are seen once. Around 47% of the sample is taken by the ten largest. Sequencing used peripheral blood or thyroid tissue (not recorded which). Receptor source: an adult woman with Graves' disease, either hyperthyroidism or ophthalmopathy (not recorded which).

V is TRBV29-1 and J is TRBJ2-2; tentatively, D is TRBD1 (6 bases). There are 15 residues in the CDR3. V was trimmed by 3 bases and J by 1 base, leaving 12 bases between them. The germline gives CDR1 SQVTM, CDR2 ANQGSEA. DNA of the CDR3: TGCAGCGTTGACCCGGGCAGGGGGAACACCGGGGAGCTGTTTTTT. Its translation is CSVDPGRGNTGELFF.

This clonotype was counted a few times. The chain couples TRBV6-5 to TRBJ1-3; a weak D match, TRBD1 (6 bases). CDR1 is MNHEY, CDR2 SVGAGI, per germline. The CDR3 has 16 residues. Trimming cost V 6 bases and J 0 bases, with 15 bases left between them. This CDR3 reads CASSGTGLYSGNTIYF. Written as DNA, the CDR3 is TGTGCCAGCAGCGGTACAGGGCTTTACTCTGGAAACACCATATATTTT.

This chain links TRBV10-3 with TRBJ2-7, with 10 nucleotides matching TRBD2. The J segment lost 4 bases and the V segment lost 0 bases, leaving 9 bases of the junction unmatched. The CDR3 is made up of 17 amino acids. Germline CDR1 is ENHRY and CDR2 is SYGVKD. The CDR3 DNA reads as TGTGCCATCAGTGAGTCGGGTAGCGGGAGGACTAATTACGAGCAGTACTTC. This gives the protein CAISESGSGRTNYEQYF.

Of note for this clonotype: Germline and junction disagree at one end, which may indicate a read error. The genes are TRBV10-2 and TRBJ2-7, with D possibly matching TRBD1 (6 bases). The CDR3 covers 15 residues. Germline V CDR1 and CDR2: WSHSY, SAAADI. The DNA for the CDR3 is TGTGCCAGCAGTTCCGCCGGGACAACCTCCTACGAGCAGTACTTC. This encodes CASSSAGTTSYEQYF.

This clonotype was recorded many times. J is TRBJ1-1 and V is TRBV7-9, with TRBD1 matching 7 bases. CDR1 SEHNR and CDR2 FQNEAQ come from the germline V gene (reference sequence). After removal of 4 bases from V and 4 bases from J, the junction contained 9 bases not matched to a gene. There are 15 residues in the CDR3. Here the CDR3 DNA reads TGTGCCAGCAGCTCTCAGGGGGGAGTGGGCACTGAAGCTTTCTTT. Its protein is CASSSQGGVGTEAFF.

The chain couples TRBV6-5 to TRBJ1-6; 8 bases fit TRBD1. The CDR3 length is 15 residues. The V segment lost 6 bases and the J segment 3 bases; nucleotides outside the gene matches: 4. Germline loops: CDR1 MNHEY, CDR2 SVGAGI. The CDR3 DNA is TGTGCCAGCAGATCGGGGACAGGCTATAATTCACCCCTCCACTTT. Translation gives CASRSGTGYNSPLHF.

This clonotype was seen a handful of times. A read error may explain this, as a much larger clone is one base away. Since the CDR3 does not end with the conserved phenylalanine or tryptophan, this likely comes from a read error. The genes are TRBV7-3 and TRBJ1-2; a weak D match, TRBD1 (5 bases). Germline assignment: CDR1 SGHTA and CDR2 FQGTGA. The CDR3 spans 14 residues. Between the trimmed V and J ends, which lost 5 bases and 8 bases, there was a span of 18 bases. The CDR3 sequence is CASSLRGGGEGYTL. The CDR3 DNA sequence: TGTGCCAGCAGCCTAAGGGGCGGAGGGGAAGGCTACACCCTC.

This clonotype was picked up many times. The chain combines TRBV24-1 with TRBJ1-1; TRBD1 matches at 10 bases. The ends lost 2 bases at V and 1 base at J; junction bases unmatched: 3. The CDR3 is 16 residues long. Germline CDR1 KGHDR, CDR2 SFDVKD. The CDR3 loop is CATSDSRQGANTEAFF. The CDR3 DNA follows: TGTGCCACCAGTGATTCAAGACAGGGGGCGAACACTGAAGCTTTCTTT.

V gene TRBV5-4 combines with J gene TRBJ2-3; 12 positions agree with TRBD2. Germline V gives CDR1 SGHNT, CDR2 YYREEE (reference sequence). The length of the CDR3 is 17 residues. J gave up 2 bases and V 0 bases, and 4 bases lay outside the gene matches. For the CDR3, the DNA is TGTGCCAGCAGCTTGGGACTAGCGGGAGACAACACAGATACGCAGTATTTT. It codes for CASSLGLAGDNTDTQYF.

DNA for the CDR3: TGTGCCAGCGCTTACGGAGGGGAGCTGTTTTTT. Protein: CASAYGGELFF. The V call is TRBV2, the J call TRBJ2-2, with unresolved D. Germline V CDR1 and CDR2: SNHLY, FYNNEI. CDR3 length: 11 residues. The germline V and J ends were trimmed by 8 bases and 8 bases, with 9 bases remaining between them.

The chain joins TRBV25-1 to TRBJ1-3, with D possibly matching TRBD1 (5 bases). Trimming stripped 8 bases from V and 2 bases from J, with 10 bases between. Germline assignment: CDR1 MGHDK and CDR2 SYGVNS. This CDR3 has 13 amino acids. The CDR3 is CASRGGTGNTIYF. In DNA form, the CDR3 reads TGTGCCAGCCGGGGGGGAACTGGAAACACCATATATTTT. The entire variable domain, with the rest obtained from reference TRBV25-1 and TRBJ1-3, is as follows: EADIYQTPRYLVIGTGKKITLECSQTMGHDKMYWYQQDPGMELHLIHYSYGVNSTEKGDLSSESTVSRIRTEHFPLTLESARPSHTSQYLCASRGGTGNTIYFGEGSWLTVV.

The DNA of the CDR3 is TGTGCCAGTAGTATAGCAGGGGGTCCGACCTACGAGCAGTACTTC. Translation gives CASSIAGGPTYEQYF. The chain couples TRBV19 to TRBJ2-7; TRBD1 aligns across 7 bases. Germline-derived CDR1 and CDR2 are LNHDA and SQIVND (reference sequence). Unmatched junction bases numbered 5, after V lost 1 base and J lost 2 bases. The CDR3 runs 15 residues. The full variable domain, in which reference TRBV19 and TRBJ2-7 provide the parts outside the CDR3, is DGGITQSPKYLFRKEGQNVTLSCEQNLNHDAMYWYRQDPGQGLRLIYYSQIVNDFQKGDIAEGYSVSREKKESFPLTVTSAQKNPTAFYLCASSIAGGPTYEQYFGPGTRLTVT.

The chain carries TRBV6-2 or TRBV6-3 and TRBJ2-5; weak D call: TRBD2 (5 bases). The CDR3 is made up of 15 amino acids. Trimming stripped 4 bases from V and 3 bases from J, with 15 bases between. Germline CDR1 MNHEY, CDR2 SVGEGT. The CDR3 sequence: CASSSRTPSKETQYF. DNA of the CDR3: TGTGCCAGCAGTTCCCGGACTCCTTCTAAAGAGACCCAGTACTTC.

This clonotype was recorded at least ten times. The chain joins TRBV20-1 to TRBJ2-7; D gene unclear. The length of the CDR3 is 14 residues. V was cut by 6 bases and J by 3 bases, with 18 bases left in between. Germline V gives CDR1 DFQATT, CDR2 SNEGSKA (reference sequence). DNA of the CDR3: TGCAGTGCAAATAAACCATTAACAAGCTACGAGCAGTACTTC. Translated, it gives CSANKPLTSYEQYF.

The CDR3 region is CASSFDGHNGYTF. The CDR3 nucleotides are TGTGCCAGCAGCTTCGACGGTCATAATGGCTACACCTTC. The chain joins TRBV7-9 to TRBJ1-2; D is unclear. Germline V gene lookup returns CDR1 SEHNR and CDR2 FQNEAQ (reference sequence). The V and J ends lost 3 bases and 6 bases respectively, with 11 bases between them. The CDR3 totals 13 residues.

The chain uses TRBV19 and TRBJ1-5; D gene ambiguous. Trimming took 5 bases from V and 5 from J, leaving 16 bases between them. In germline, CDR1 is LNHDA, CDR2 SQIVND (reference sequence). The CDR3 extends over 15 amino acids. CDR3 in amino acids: CASSRGIRGDQPQHF. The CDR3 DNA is TGTGCCAGTAGTCGCGGTATCCGCGGCGATCAGCCCCAGCATTTT.

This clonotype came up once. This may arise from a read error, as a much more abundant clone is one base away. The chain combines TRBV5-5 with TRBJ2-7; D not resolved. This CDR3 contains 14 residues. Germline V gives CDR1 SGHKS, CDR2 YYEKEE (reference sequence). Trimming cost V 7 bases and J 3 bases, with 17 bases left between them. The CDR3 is CASGQSGRFYEQYF. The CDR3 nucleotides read TGTGCCAGCGGCCAATCAGGCCGGTTCTACGAGCAGTACTTC.

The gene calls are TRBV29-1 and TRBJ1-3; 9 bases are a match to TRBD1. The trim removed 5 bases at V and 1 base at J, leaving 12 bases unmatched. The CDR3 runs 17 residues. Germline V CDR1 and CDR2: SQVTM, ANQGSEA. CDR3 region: CSVQTGGRRLSGNTIYF. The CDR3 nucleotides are TGCAGCGTTCAGACAGGGGGTCGACGACTTTCTGGAAACACCATATATTTT.

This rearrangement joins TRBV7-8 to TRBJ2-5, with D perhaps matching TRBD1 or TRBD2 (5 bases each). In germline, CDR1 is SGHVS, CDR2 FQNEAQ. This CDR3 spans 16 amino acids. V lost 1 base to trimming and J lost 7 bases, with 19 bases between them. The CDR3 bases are TGTGCCAGCAGCTTAGGTCCATTGGGACCCGAGGGGACCCAGTACTTC. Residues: CASSLGPLGPEGTQYF.

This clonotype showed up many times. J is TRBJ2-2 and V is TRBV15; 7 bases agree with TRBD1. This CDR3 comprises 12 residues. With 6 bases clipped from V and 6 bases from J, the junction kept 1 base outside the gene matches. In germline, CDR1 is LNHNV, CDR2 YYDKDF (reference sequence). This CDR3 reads CATSTGAGELFF. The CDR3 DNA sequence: TGTGCCACCAGTACAGGGGCCGGGGAGCTGTTTTTT.

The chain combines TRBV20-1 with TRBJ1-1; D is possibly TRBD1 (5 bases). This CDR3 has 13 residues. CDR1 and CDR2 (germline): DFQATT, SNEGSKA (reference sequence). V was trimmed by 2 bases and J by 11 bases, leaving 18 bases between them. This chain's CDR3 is CSARPCGDGEAFF. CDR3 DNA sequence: TGCAGTGCTAGACCCTGCGGGGACGGTGAGGCTTTCTTT.

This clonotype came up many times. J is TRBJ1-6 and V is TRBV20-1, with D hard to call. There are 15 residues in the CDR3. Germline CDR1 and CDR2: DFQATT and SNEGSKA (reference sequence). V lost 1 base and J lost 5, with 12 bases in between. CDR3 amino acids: CSARVWALNNSPLHF. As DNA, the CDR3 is TGCAGTGCTAGAGTTTGGGCCTTAAATAATTCACCCCTCCACTTT.

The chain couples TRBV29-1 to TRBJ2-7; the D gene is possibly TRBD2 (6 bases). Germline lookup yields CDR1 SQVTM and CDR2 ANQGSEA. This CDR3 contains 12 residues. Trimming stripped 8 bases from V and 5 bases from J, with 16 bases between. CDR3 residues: CSLGVGGHEQYF. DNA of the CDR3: TGCAGCTTAGGAGTGGGGGGTCACGAGCAGTACTTC.

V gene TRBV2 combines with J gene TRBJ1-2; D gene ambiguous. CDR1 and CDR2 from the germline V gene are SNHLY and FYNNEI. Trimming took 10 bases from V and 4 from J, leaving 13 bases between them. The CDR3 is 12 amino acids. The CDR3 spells CATDQSGYGYTF. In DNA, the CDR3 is TGTGCCACTGACCAAAGCGGCTATGGCTACACCTTC. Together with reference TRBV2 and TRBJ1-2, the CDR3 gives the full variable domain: EPEVTQTPSHQVTQMGQEVILRCVPISNHLYFYWYRQILGQKVEFLVSFYNNEISEKSEIFDDQFSVERPDGSNFTLKIRSTKLEDSAMYFCATDQSGYGYTFGSGTRLTVV.

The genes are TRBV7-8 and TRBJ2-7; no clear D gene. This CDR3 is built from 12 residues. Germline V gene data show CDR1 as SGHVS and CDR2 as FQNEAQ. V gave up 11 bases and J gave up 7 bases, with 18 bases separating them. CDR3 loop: CARASSTWEQYF. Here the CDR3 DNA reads TGTGCCCGAGCGTCCAGTACTTGGGAGCAGTACTTC.

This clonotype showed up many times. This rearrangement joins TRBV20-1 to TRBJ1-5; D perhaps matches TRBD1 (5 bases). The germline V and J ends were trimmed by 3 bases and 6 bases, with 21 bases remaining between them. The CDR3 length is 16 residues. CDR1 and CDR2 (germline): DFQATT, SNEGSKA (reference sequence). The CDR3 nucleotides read TGCAGTGCTAGCAGGCGCCCGGGACTAGAGGGTCAGCCCCAGCATTTT. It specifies CSASRRPGLEGQPQHF.

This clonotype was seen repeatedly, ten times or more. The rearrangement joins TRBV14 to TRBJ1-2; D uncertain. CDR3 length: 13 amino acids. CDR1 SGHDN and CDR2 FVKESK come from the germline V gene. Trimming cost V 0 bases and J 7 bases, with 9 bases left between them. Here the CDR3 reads CASSQELIGGYTF. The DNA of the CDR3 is TGTGCCAGCAGCCAAGAACTAATTGGTGGCTACACCTTC.